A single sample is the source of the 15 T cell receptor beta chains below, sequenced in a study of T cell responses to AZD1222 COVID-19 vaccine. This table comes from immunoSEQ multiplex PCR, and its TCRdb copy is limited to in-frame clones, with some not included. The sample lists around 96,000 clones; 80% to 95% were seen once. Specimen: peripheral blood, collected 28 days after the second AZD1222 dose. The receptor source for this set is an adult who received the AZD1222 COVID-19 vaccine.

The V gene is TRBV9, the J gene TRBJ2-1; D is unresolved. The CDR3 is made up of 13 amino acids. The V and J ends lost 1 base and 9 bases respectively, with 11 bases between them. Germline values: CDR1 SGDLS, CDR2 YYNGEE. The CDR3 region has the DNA TGTGCCAGCAGCGTAATGGATCTCAGTGAGCAGTTCTTC. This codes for CASSVMDLSEQFF.

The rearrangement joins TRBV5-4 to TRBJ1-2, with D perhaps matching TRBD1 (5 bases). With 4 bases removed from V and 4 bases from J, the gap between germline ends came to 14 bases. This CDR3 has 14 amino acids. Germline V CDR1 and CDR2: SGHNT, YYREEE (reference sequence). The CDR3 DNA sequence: TGTGCCAGCAGCCCAACAGGTGTCGTCTATGGCTACACCTTC. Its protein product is CASSPTGVVYGYTF.

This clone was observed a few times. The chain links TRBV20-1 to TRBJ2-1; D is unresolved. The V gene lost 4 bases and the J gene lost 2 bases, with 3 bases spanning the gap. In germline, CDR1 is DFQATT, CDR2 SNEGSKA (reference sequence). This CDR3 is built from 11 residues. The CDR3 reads CSANPYNEQFF. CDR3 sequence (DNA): TGCAGTGCTAACCCCTACAATGAGCAGTTCTTC.

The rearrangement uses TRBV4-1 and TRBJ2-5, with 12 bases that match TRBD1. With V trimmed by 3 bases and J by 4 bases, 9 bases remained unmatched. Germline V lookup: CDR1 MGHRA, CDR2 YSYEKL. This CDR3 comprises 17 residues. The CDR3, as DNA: TGCGCCAGCAGCCAGAGACCCGGGACAGGGGGCTTAGAGACCCAGTACTTC. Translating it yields CASSQRPGTGGLETQYF.

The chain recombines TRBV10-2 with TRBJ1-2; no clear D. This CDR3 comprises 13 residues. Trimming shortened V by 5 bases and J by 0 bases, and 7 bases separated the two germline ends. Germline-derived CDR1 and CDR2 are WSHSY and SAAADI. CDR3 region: CASSMQTNYGYTF. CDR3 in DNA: TGCGCCAGCAGTATGCAAACTAACTATGGCTACACCTTC.

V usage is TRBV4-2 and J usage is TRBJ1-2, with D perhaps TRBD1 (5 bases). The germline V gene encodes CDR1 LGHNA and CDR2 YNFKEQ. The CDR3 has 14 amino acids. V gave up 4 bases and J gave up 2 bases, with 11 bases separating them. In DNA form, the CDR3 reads TGTGCCAGCAGCCCCACTGGGGGGAACTATGGCTACACCTTC. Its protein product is CASSPTGGNYGYTF.

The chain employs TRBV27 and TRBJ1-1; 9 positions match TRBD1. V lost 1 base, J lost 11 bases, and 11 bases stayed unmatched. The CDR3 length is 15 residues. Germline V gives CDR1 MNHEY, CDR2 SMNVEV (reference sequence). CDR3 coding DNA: TGTGCCAGCAGTTTATTAGCCCGACAGGGGGTGGAGGCTTTCTTT. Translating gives CASSLLARQGVEAFF.

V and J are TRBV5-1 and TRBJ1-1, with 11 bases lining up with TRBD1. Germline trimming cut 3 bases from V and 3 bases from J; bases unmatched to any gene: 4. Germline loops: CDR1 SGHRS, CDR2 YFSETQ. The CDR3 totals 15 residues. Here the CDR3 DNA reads TGCGCCAGCAGCTGGACAGGGGGCCTCGACACTGAAGCTTTCTTT. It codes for CASSWTGGLDTEAFF.

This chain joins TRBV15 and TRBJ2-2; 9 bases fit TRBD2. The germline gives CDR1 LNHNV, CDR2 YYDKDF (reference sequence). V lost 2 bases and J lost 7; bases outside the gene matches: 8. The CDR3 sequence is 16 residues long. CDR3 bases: TGTGCCACCAGCAGAAATCAACTAGCGGGCCACGGGGAGCTGTTTTTT. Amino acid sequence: CATSRNQLAGHGELFF.

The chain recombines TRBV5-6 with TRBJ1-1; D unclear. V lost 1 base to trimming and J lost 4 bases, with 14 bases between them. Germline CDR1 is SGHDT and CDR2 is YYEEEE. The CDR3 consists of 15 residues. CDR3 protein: CASSLFERAITEAFF. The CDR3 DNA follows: TGTGCCAGCAGCTTGTTTGAGCGGGCGATCACTGAAGCTTTCTTT.

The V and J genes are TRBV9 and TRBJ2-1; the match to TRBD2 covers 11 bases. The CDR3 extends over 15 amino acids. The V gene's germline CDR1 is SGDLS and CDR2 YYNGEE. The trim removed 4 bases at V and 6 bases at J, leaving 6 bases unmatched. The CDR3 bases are TGTGCCAGCAGCACGGGACTAGCGGAGGGCAATGAGCAGTTCTTC. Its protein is CASSTGLAEGNEQFF.

The CDR3 bases are TGTGCCAGCAGCTTGCCGGGACTTTCGAGCTCCTACGAGCAGTACTTC. This translates into CASSLPGLSSSYEQYF. The chain couples TRBV11-2 to TRBJ2-7; tentatively, D is TRBD2 (6 bases). Germline loops: CDR1 SGHAT, CDR2 FQNNGV. The V and J ends lost 3 bases and 0 bases respectively, with 15 bases between them. The CDR3 consists of 16 residues.

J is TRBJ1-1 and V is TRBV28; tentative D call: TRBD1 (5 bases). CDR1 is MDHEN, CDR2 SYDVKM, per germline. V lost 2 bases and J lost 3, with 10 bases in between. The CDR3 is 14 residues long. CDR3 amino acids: CASSLRLRDTEAFF. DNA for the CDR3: TGTGCCAGCAGTTTAAGGCTCAGGGACACTGAAGCTTTCTTT.

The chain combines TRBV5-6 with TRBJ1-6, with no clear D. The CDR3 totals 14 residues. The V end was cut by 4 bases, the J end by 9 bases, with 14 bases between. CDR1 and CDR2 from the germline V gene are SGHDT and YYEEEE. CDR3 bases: TGTGCCAGCAGCCATCCTACCCTCGGTTCACCCCTCCACTTT. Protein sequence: CASSHPTLGSPLHF. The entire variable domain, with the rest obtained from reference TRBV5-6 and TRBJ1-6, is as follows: DAGVTQSPTHLIKTRGQQVTLRCSPKSGHDTVSWYQQALGQGPQFIFQYYEEEERQRGNFPDRFSGHQFPNYSSELNVNALLLGDSALYLCASSHPTLGSPLHFGNGTRLTVT.

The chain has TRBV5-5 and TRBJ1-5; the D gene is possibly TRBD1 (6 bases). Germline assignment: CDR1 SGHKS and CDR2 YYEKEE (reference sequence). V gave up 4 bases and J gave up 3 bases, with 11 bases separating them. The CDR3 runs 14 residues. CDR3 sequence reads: CASSPNRVNQPQHF. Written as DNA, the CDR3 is TGTGCCAGCAGCCCGAACAGGGTCAATCAGCCCCAGCATTTT.